The next 26 T cell receptor beta chains were all read from a single sample in a study of blood T cell repertoires in COVID-19 (TCRdb year 2020). Libraries were built with the immunoSEQ multiplex PCR assay. TCRdb carries this immuneACCESS record with in-frame sequences only. Its versions omit some clonotypes, under half of them owing to an unresolved V gene in the studies checked, with the rest unexplained. The sample yields over 250,000 clones; about 85% were counted once. The ten largest clones capture 10% to 15% of the sample. Sequencing used peripheral blood. The receptors here all came from a human donor in a cohort sampled during active COVID-19.

The chain combines TRBV3-1 (or the pseudogene TRBV3-2) with TRBJ1-1; the D is unclear. The germline V gene encodes CDR1 LGHDT and CDR2 YNNKEL (reference sequence). The CDR3 loop spans 11 amino acids. The V and J ends lost 2 bases and 6 bases respectively, with 4 bases between them. The CDR3, as DNA: TGTGCCAGCAGCCAACTTTCTGAAGCTTTCTTT. Its translation: CASSQLSEAFF.

The chain uses TRBV7-2 and TRBJ2-3; possible D gene TRBD2, 5 bases. The CDR3 runs to 15 residues. The germline V gene has CDR1 SGHTA and CDR2 FQGNSA. Trimming pared 2 bases from V and 6 bases from J, leaving 15 bases between. The CDR3 reads CASSLLNSWRDTQYF. For the CDR3, the DNA is TGTGCCAGCAGCTTATTAAATTCGTGGAGGGATACGCAGTATTTT.

The rearrangement uses TRBV15 and TRBJ1-1, with D possibly TRBD1 on 6 matching bases. From germline, CDR1 is LNHNV and CDR2 YYDKDF (reference sequence). V lost 7 bases and J lost 4, with 16 bases in between. The CDR3 extends over 14 amino acids. The CDR3 protein is CATTTLGGGTEAFF. The CDR3 DNA follows: TGTGCCACCACCACATTAGGGGGTGGCACTGAAGCTTTCTTT.

The chain is built from TRBV6-5 and TRBJ2-7; 9 bases line up with TRBD2. The CDR3 sequence is 14 residues long. V shed 8 bases, J shed 7 bases, and the junction held 12 bases outside the gene matches. Germline values: CDR1 MNHEY, CDR2 SVGAGI. The CDR3 protein is CASRVGAGGGEQYF. The DNA of the CDR3 is TGTGCCAGCCGAGTCGGAGCGGGAGGAGGGGAGCAGTACTTC.

The rearrangement links TRBV7-3 to TRBJ2-1; 8 positions agree with TRBD2. Per the germline V gene, CDR1 is SGHTA and CDR2 is FQGTGA. V lost 3 bases and J lost 5; bases outside the gene matches: 3. The CDR3 contains 14 residues. CDR3 coding DNA: TGTGCCAGCAGCTTTAGCGGGAATCACAATGAGCAGTTCTTC. Amino acids: CASSFSGNHNEQFF.

The chain combines TRBV6-5 with TRBJ1-4, with a weak D call TRBD1 (5 bases). CDR1 is MNHEY and CDR2 is SVGAGI in the germline V gene. Deletions cut 7 bases from V and 0 bases from J, with 9 bases between. The CDR3 has 14 amino acids. CDR3 coding DNA: TGTGCCAGCAAAACAGGAGCAACTAATGAAAAACTGTTTTTT. Residues: CASKTGATNEKLFF.

This chain links TRBV5-1 with TRBJ2-7; the D gene is possibly TRBD2 (5 bases). V shed 2 bases and J shed 5 bases, with 17 bases lying between them. CDR3 length: 15 amino acids. Germline CDR1 reads SGHRS; CDR2 reads YFSETQ. As DNA, the CDR3 is TGCGCCAGCAGCTTAACCGGGGAAAACTACCACGAGCAGTACTTC. Translating gives CASSLTGENYHEQYF.

The chain combines TRBV3-1 (or the pseudogene TRBV3-2) with TRBJ2-3; possibly TRBD2 for D (6 bases). The V end was cut by 5 bases, the J end by 0 bases, with 15 bases between. This CDR3 has 16 amino acids. Germline lookup yields CDR1 LGHDT and CDR2 YNNKEL (reference sequence). The CDR3 bases are TGTGCCAGCAGCACTCGAGCAGGGACTAGCACAGATACGCAGTATTTT. This encodes CASSTRAGTSTDTQYF.

The rearrangement links TRBV2 to TRBJ2-1; TRBD2 might be the D (6 bases). From germline, CDR1 is SNHLY and CDR2 FYNNEI. The germline V and J ends were trimmed by 4 bases and 0 bases, with 13 bases remaining between them. The CDR3 consists of 16 residues. CDR3 nucleotide sequence: TGTGCCAGCAGTGTGGGCGGACTACTCTCCTACAATGAGCAGTTCTTC. It specifies CASSVGGLLSYNEQFF. The variable domain in full, completed from reference TRBV2 and TRBJ2-1, reads EPEVTQTPSHQVTQMGQEVILRCVPISNHLYFYWYRQILGQKVEFLVSFYNNEISEKSEIFDDQFSVERPDGSNFTLKIRSTKLEDSAMYFCASSVGGLLSYNEQFFGPGTRLTVL.

The V gene is TRBV19, the J gene TRBJ1-4, with D perhaps matching TRBD1 (6 bases). There are 14 residues in the CDR3. Trimming left V 8 bases short and J 10 bases short, with 20 bases between. The germline V gene encodes CDR1 LNHDA and CDR2 SQIVND (reference sequence). This CDR3 is CASSRARGSGKLFF. CDR3 nucleotide sequence: TGTGCCAGTTCAAGGGCCAGGGGTTCAGGAAAACTGTTTTTT.

The rearrangement joins TRBV6-5 to TRBJ2-3; D might be TRBD2 (6 bases). CDR3 length equals 14 residues. Germline CDR1 is MNHEY and CDR2 is SVGAGI. The V gene lost 6 bases and the J gene lost 4 bases, with 14 bases spanning the gap. CDR3 DNA: TGTGCCAGCAGGACTAGTAGACGCGCAGATACGCAGTATTTT. It is translated as CASRTSRRADTQYF.

The chain carries TRBV18 and TRBJ1-2; no clear D gene. This CDR3 is built from 13 residues. Germline lookup yields CDR1 KGHSH and CDR2 LQKENI. V lost 3 bases, J lost 0 bases, and 5 bases lay in between. The CDR3 region is CASSPVPNYGYTF. CDR3 in DNA: TGTGCCAGCTCACCCGTCCCTAACTATGGCTACACCTTC.

This clone was counted at least ten times. The gene calls are TRBV28 and TRBJ2-2; 12 nucleotides align to TRBD1. CDR3 length equals 14 residues. Germline V CDR1 and CDR2: MDHEN, SYDVKM. The CDR3 region is CAIKGQGAGGELFF. CDR3 sequence (DNA): TGTGCGATTAAGGGACAGGGGGCCGGCGGGGAGCTGTTTTTT.

The chain is built from TRBV6-5 and TRBJ2-1; TRBD1 aligns across 9 bases. The length of the CDR3 is 16 residues. The trim removed 2 bases at V and 8 bases at J, leaving 10 bases unmatched. Per the germline V gene, CDR1 is MNHEY and CDR2 is SVGAGI. CDR3 region: CASSYRTGGWDDEQFF. For the CDR3, the DNA is TGTGCCAGCAGTTACCGTACAGGGGGCTGGGACGATGAGCAGTTCTTC.

The V call is TRBV2, the J call TRBJ2-1; 9 positions agree with TRBD2. Germline assignment: CDR1 SNHLY and CDR2 FYNNEI. V was pared by 0 bases and J by 6 bases, with 9 bases of the junction left unmatched. This CDR3 region has 17 residues. The CDR3 sequence: CASSEALRREGLNEQFF. CDR3 in DNA: TGTGCCAGCAGTGAAGCGCTTCGGCGGGAGGGCCTCAATGAGCAGTTCTTC.

The chain joins TRBV10-3 to TRBJ1-2, with unresolved D. The CDR3 is 14 amino acids. The germline V gene has CDR1 ENHRY and CDR2 SYGVKD. The V gene lost 3 bases and the J gene lost 6 bases, with 14 bases spanning the gap. CDR3 DNA sequence: TGTGCCATCAGTGAAATGATAAATCGGGATGGCTACACCTTC. Its translation is CAISEMINRDGYTF.

The table lists this clone with a few counts. The CDR3: CASSSWTGQTYEQYF. For the CDR3, the DNA is TGTGCCAGCAGCTCCTGGACAGGGCAAACCTACGAGCAGTACTTC. J is TRBJ2-7 and V is TRBV11-2; TRBD1 matches at 8 bases. Losses at the gene ends were 4 bases for V and 2 bases for J; bases not matched to a gene: 7. Germline V gene sequence: CDR1 SGHAT, CDR2 FQNNGV. This CDR3 has 15 residues.

V gene TRBV7-3 combines with J gene TRBJ2-5; 12 bases are shared with TRBD2. CDR3 size: 17 residues. V was clipped by 4 bases and J by 2 bases; unmatched bases: 8. Germline V CDR1 and CDR2: SGHTA, FQGTGA. The CDR3 region is CASSSGLAGSGQETQYF. The CDR3 nucleotides are TGTGCCAGCAGCTCCGGACTAGCGGGATCGGGGCAAGAGACCCAGTACTTC.

This clone was counted once. This chain joins TRBV27 and TRBJ1-2; D is uncertain. The germline gives CDR1 MNHEY, CDR2 SMNVEV (reference sequence). The V gene lost 4 bases and the J gene lost 4 bases, with 10 bases spanning the gap. The CDR3 is made up of 13 amino acids. The CDR3 DNA is TGTGCCAGCAGTTCGAGAGCACCCTATGGCTACACCTTC. Protein: CASSSRAPYGYTF.

The chain is built from TRBV5-1 and TRBJ2-3; possibly TRBD2 for D (5 bases). Trimming left V 4 bases short and J 3 bases short, with 9 bases between. CDR3 length equals 13 residues. CDR1 and CDR2 (germline): SGHRS, YFSETQ. CDR3 DNA sequence: TGCGCCAGCAGCGCCGGCGGGACAGATACGCAGTATTTT. Translated: CASSAGGTDTQYF.

The genes are TRBV28 and TRBJ1-5; TRBD1 matches 7 bases. The CDR3 has 14 residues. Germline CDR1 reads MDHEN; CDR2 reads SYDVKM. The V and J ends lost 10 bases and 2 bases, in that order; junction bases with no gene match: 8. The CDR3 nucleotides read TGTGCCATAACCGACAGGGCTCGCAATCAGCCCCAGCATTTT. Amino acids: CAITDRARNQPQHF.

V gene TRBV5-1 combines with J gene TRBJ2-7, with TRBD2 matching over 7 bases. Germline-derived CDR1 and CDR2 are SGHRS and YFSETQ. The CDR3 is 15 amino acids. With V trimmed by 0 bases and J by 4 bases, 7 bases remained unmatched. CDR3 in amino acids: CASSLVPVREYEQYF. The CDR3 nucleotides are TGCGCCAGCAGCTTGGTCCCCGTGCGGGAGTACGAGCAGTACTTC.

The chain has TRBV5-6 and TRBJ2-4, with unresolved D. Trimming took off 3 bases at V and 0 bases at J, with 13 bases between the two ends. Germline V gives CDR1 SGHDT, CDR2 YYEEEE. This CDR3 is 16 amino acids long. CDR3 sequence reads: CASSYTWAIAKNIQYF. In DNA, the CDR3 is TGTGCCAGCAGCTATACATGGGCTATAGCCAAAAACATTCAGTACTTC.

This chain uses TRBV3-1 (or the pseudogene TRBV3-2) with TRBJ2-1; D not certain. CDR3 size: 13 residues. Between the trimmed V and J ends, which lost 0 bases and 8 bases, there was a span of 8 bases. The V gene's germline CDR1 is LGHDT and CDR2 YNNKEL (reference sequence). CDR3 in DNA: TGTGCCAGCAGCCAAGATTACAGCTATGAGCAGTTCTTC. Its protein product is CASSQDYSYEQFF.

V usage is TRBV7-2 and J usage is TRBJ2-7, with 12 bases matching TRBD2. The CDR3 consists of 14 residues. Germline V CDR1 and CDR2: SGHTA, FQGNSA. V shed 6 bases and J 11 bases; nucleotides not matched to a gene: 11. CDR3 amino acids: CASRTGTSGPWKYF. The CDR3 nucleotides are TGTGCCAGCAGAACCGGGACTAGCGGGCCCTGGAAGTACTTC. Variable domain in full (rest from reference TRBV7-2 and TRBJ2-7): GAGVSQSPSNKVTEKGKDVELRCDPISGHTALYWYRQSLGQGLEFLIYFQGNSAPDKSGLPSDRFSAERTGGSVSTLTIQRTQQEDSAVYLCASRTGTSGPWKYFGPGTRLTVT.

Of note for this clone: The junction departs from germline at one end; a sequencing error may be responsible. The CDR3 bases are TGTGCCAGCAGCGGGAGCGGGAGGCGACACCGGGGAGCTGTTTTT. Translated: CASSGSGRRHRGAVF. The rearrangement links TRBV5-5 to TRBJ2-2, with TRBD2 matching over 9 bases. The CDR3 has 15 residues. CDR1 and CDR2 (germline): SGHKS, YYEKEE (reference sequence).